Listed below are T cell receptor beta chains from one sample, sequenced in a study of T cells in Graves' hyperthyroidism and ophthalmopathy. Each CDR3 protein gets one entry after TCRdb re-called the multiplex PCR reads with MiXCR. The sample has more than 350,000 distinct CDR3 sequences; about a sixth are singletons. Sequences were obtained from blood. Every receptor here comes from a woman in her twenties or thirties with Graves' hyperthyroidism that later progressed to Graves' ophthalmopathy. The CDR3 runs from the conserved cysteine through the conserved F or W. Each record gives: V gene, J gene, clone size, D gene, CDR3 protein, CDR3 DNA. A D gene is named only where the DNA matches it firmly. Size values are once, few and many counts, or a class for expanded clones, and some rows have none.

>TRBV3-1|TRBJ2-5|many|-
CASSQAAATYQETQYF
TGTGCCAGCAGCCAAGCGGCGGCCACGTACCAAGAGACCCAGTACTTC
>TRBV30|TRBJ2-1|few|TRBD2
CAWREGLANNEQFF
TGTGCCTGGAGAGAGGGACTAGCTAACAATGAGCAGTTCTTC
>TRBV28|TRBJ2-5|many|-
CASSLGVRETQYF
TGTGCCAGCAGTTTGGGCGTAAGGGAGACCCAGTACTTC
>TRBV6-2/TRBV6-3|TRBJ2-1|-|TRBD1
CASSYSLTGGRNEQFF
TGTGCCAGCAGTTACTCTCTTACAGGGGGACGGAATGAGCAGTTCTTC
>TRBV20-1|TRBJ2-3|few|TRBD2
CSAITSGSTDTQYF
TGCAGTGCCATAACTAGCGGGAGTACAGATACGCAGTATTTT
>TRBV5-1|TRBJ1-2|once|-
CASSDPDSNYGYTF
TGCGCCAGCAGCGACCCGGACAGCAACTATGGCTACACCTTC
>TRBV19|TRBJ2-7|many|TRBD1
CASSAPGQGAYEQYF
TGTGCCAGTAGTGCCCCGGGACAGGGGGCCTACGAGCAGTACTTC
>TRBV6-5|TRBJ1-5|many|-
CASSYRSSSNQPQHF
TGTGCCAGCAGTTACCGTAGCAGTAGCAATCAGCCCCAGCATTTT
>TRBV30|TRBJ2-7|-|-
CAWRNKVEQYF
TGTGCCTGGCGTAACAAGGTCGAGCAGTACTTC
>TRBV6-1|TRBJ1-1|many|-
CASSDWRQRNTEAFF
TGTGCCAGCAGTGATTGGCGGCAGAGGAACACTGAAGCTTTCTTT
>TRBV20-1|TRBJ2-7|-|TRBD2
CSARSSAGGGEQYF
TGCAGTGCTAGATCATCGGCGGGAGGGGGGGAGCAGTACTTC
>TRBV27|TRBJ2-1|many|-
CASRVGLSYNEQFF
TGTGCCAGCAGAGTTGGACTCTCCTACAATGAGCAGTTCTTC
>TRBV6-1|TRBJ1-1|many|-
CASRLGVTEAFF
TGTGCCAGCAGACTTGGCGTCACTGAAGCTTTCTTT
>TRBV4-1|TRBJ2-5|many|TRBD2
CASSQGLSGGYQETQYF
TGCGCCAGCAGCCAAGGATTAAGCGGGGGGTACCAAGAGACCCAGTACTTC
>TRBV19|TRBJ2-7|few|-
CASSIYHGPSNEQYF
TGTGCCAGTAGTATATACCACGGACCGTCCAACGAGCAGTACTTC
>TRBV12-3/TRBV12-4|TRBJ2-1|many|TRBD1
CASSGRDRGSYNEQFF
TGTGCCAGCAGTGGTAGGGACAGGGGCTCCTACAATGAGCAGTTCTTC
>TRBV28|TRBJ2-3|many|TRBD2
CASSLTSGTDTQYF
TGTGCCAGCAGTTTGACTAGCGGCACAGATACGCAGTATTTT
>TRBV7-2|TRBJ2-7|-|-
CASSTRDGHYEQYF
TGTGCCAGCAGCACCCGGGACGGACACTACGAGCAGTACTTC
>TRBV3-1|TRBJ1-2|many|TRBD1
CASSPRQGGYGYTF
TGTGCCAGCAGCCCTCGACAGGGCGGCTATGGCTACACCTTC
>TRBV12-3/TRBV12-4|TRBJ2-2|many|-
CASSRSPGELFF
TGTGCCAGCAGCCGAAGCCCCGGGGAGCTGTTTTTT
>TRBV3-1|TRBJ2-1|many|-
CASSQAEDGDEQFF
TGTGCCAGCAGCCAAGCCGAAGATGGGGATGAGCAGTTCTTC
>TRBV2|TRBJ2-3|many|TRBD2
CAILGLAGGSAGTDTQYF
TGTGCCATTCTAGGACTAGCGGGAGGTAGTGCCGGCACAGATACGCAGTATTTT
>TRBV30|TRBJ2-2|many|-
CGSIWTGELFF
TGTGGTTCCATATGGACCGGGGAGCTGTTTTTT
>TRBV12-3/TRBV12-4|TRBJ2-7|many|-
CASSPTRSYEQYF
TGTGCCAGCAGCCCGACACGTTCCTACGAGCAGTACTTC